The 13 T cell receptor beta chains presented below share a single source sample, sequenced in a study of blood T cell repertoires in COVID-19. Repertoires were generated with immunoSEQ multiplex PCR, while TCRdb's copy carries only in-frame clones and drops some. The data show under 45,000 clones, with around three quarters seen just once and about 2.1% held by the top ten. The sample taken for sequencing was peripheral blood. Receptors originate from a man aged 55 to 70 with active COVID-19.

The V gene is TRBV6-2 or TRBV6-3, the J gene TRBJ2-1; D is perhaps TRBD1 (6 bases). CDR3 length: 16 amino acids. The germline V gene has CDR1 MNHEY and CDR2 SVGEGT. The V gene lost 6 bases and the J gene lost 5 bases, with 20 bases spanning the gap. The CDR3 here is CASSPSVGAANNEQFF. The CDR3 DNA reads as TGTGCCAGCAGCCCCTCGGTGGGGGCCGCCAACAATGAGCAGTTCTTC.

This CDR3 is CATSSRDGGSQHF. The CDR3 bases are TGTGCCACCAGCTCAAGGGACGGGGGTTCCCAGCATTTT. The chain carries TRBV15 and TRBJ1-5; a possible D gene is TRBD1 (5 bases). CDR3 length: 13 amino acids. V was cut by 5 bases and J by 11 bases, with 16 bases left in between. Germline V lookup: CDR1 LNHNV, CDR2 YYDKDF (reference sequence).

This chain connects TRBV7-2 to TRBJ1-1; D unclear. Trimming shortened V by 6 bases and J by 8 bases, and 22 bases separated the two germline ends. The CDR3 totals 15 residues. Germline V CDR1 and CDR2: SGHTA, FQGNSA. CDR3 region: CASRLQGLGATEAFF. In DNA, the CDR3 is TGTGCCAGCAGATTGCAAGGTTTAGGAGCCACAGAAGCTTTCTTT.

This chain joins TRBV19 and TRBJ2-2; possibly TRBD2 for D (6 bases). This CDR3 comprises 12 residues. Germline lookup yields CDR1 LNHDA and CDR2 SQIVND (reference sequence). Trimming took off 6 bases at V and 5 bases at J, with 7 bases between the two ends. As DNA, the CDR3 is TGTGCCAGTAGCGGGAGAACCGGGGAGCTGTTTTTT. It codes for CASSGRTGELFF.

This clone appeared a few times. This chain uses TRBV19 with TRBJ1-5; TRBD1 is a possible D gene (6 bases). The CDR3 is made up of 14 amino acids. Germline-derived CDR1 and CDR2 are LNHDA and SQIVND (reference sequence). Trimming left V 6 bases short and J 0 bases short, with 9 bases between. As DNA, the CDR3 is TGTGCCAGTAGCCAGGGGAATAGCAATCAGCCCCAGCATTTT. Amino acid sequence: CASSQGNSNQPQHF.

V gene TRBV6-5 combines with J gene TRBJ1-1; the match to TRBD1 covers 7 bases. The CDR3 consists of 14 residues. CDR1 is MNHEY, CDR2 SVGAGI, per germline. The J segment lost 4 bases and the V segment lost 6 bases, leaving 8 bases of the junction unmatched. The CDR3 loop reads CASSPGQVRTEAFF. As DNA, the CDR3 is TGTGCCAGCAGCCCCGGACAGGTCCGCACTGAAGCTTTCTTT.

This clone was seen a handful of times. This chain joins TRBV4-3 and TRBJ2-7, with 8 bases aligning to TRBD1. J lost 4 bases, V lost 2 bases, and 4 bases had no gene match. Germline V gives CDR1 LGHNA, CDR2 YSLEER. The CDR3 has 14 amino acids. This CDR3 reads CASSQYRQGYEQYF. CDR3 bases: TGCGCCAGCAGCCAATACAGACAGGGGTACGAGCAGTACTTC.

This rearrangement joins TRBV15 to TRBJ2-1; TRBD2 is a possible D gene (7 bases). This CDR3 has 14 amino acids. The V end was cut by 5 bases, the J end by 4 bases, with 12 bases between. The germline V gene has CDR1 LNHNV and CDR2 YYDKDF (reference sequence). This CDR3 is CATSYGGPYNEQFF. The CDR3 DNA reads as TGTGCCACCAGCTACGGGGGGCCTTACAATGAGCAGTTCTTC. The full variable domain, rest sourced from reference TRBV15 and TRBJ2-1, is DAMVIQNPRYQVTQFGKPVTLSCSQTLNHNVMYWYQQKSSQAPKLLFHYYDKDFNNEADTPDNFQSRRPNTSFCFLDIRSPGLGDTAMYLCATSYGGPYNEQFFGPGTRLTVL.

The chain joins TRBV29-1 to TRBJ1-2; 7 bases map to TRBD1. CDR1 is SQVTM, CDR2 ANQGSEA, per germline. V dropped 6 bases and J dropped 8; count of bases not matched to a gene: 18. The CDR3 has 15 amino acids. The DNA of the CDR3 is TGCAGCGTCGTCCCCGGGACAGTGCAAGTCGACGGCTACACCTTC. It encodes CSVVPGTVQVDGYTF.

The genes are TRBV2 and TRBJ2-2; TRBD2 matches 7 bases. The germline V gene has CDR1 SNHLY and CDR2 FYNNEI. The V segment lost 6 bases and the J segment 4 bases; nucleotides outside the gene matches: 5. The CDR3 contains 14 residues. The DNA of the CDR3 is TGTGCCAGCAGACGGGAGGTTCGCACCGGGGAGCTGTTTTTT. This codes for CASRREVRTGELFF.

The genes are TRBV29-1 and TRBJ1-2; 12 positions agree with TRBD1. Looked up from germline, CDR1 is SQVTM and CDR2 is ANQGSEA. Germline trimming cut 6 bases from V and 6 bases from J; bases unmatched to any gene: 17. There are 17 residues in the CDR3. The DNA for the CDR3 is TGCAGCGTAACTGGGACAGGGGGCGCGACGGTTATTAATGGCTACACCTTC. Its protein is CSVTGTGGATVINGYTF.

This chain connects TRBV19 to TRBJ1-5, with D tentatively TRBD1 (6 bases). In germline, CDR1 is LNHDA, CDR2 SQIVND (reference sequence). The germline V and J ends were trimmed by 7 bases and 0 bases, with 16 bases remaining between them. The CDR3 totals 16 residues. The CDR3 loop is CASNTGPFYSNQPQHF. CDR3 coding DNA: TGTGCCAGTAATACAGGGCCATTTTATAGCAATCAGCCCCAGCATTTT.

This CDR3 is CASSPQGVEQYF. The CDR3, as DNA: TGTGCCAGCAGTCCTCAGGGGGTCGAGCAGTACTTC. The chain recombines TRBV27 with TRBJ2-7, with 7 positions matching TRBD1. CDR3 length: 12 amino acids. CDR1 is MNHEY, CDR2 SMNVEV, per germline (reference sequence). J gave up 6 bases and V 5 bases, and 4 bases lay outside the gene matches.